This T cell receptor (beta chain) is from a study of T cells in Graves' hyperthyroidism and ophthalmopathy. RNA transcripts served as the template for amplifying TCR beta CDR3 regions. Initially, a first-round RT-PCR of the TCR CDR3 employed the HTBI primer set. One entry per CDR3 protein, called by TCRdb with MiXCR from the multiplex PCR reads. The table records some 530,000 distinct CDR3 sequences, around a fifth of them present only once. J gave up 3 bases and V 11 bases, and 10 bases lay outside the gene matches. Germline CDR1 MNHEY, CDR2 SMNVEV (reference sequence). The CDR3 totals 14 residues. The study left out patients who had uncontrolled infection, other autoimmune disease, pregnancy or lactation. Diagnoses rested on clinical symptoms, serum thyroxine and TRAb, thyroid ultrasound and orbital computed tomography.

The chain combines TRBV27 with TRBJ2-7, with 10 bases identical to TRBD2. The origin of this receptor is a woman between 70 and 85 years old with Graves' ophthalmopathy. Material: blood. The CDR3 spells CAPRPGTSVYEQYF. CDR3 coding DNA: TGTGCCCCCAGACCAGGGACTAGCGTCTACGAGCAGTACTTC.